This T cell receptor beta chain emerged from a study of blood T cell repertoires in COVID-19 (dated by TCRdb to 2018 to 2020). Looking at the study overall: Samples from collaborators originated in the United States, Italy and Spain and spanned both the acute and convalescent phases of COVID-19. The prospective study material was composed of cDNA or gDNA derived from T cells, B-cell-depleted T cells, or PBMCs. Subjects who had been exposed to COVID-19, were actively infected with it, or had recovered from it provided the deeply sampled blood TCRbeta repertoires that made up the dataset. A freely available public database, intended as a resource for researchers studying the immune response to SARS-CoV-2, is where the repertoires were released. Samples came from the ongoing ImmuneRACE study (first 160 participants) plus 1,254 subjects from 6 global collaborators. A de-identified subject ID, COVID-19 status, age in years and sex were almost always included in the sample metadata. Where HLA class I and class II types were available, the types were taken from metadata supplied by the sample provider, not from assay-based typing. The paper's findings and limits, for the study overall: The quantity of clinical and demographic metadata differed by source and by participant and was supplied without curation.

TCRbeta CDR3 regions were amplified from genomic DNA using the immunoSEQ Assay, a bias-controlled multiplex PCR. The original methods were these. The number of nucleated cells in each sample was estimated by amplification of reference gene primers within the assay. Sequence reads were collapsed and filtered to measure the absolute abundance of every unique TCRbeta CDR3 rearrangement. For each sample, productive Simpson clonality was calculated as the square root of Simpson's diversity index across productive rearrangements. In its TCRdb copy, this immuneACCESS table keeps in-frame sequences only and misses some clones. Where compared with another copy, unresolved V genes explain less than half of these, and the others have no known cause. That table is the source of V, J and clone size, and D and trimming were worked out from the DNA. The sample has 150,000 or so clones on record, about nine tenths of them singletons. The top ten clones comprise 2.3% of the sample.

V gives up 3 bases and J gives up 0 bases, and the segment between their germline ends measures 8 bases. Reading the germline V gene gives CDR1 SGHVS and CDR2 FQNEAQ. From the cysteine through the phenylalanine, the CDR3 covers 14 amino acids. Only the CDR3 DNA is retained, 42 bases long and in frame from the first base. Each collaborating institution followed its own protocols to collect whole blood in K2EDTA tubes. For TCRbeta analysis, collaborators shipped samples as frozen whole blood, isolated PBMCs, or DNA extracted from either of those sample types. Concerning this clone itself: The antigen it binds to is not known. No much larger clone is present one base from it, and per-base qualities are unavailable.

The origin of this receptor is a human donor in a cohort sampled during active COVID-19. Here the chain combines TRBV7-8 and TRBJ1-1, and possibly TRBD1, on 5 matching bases. The specimen sequenced was peripheral blood. CDR3 region: CASSLRGVNTEAFF. The nucleotides are TGTGCCAGCAGCTTGCGGGGGGTGAACACTGAAGCTTTCTTT. With the rest looked up from the reference TRBV7-8 and TRBJ1-1 genes rather than sequenced, the full variable domain is GAGVSQSPRYKVAKRGQDVALRCDPISGHVSLFWYQQALGQGPEFLTYFQNEAQLDKSGLPSDRFFAERPEGSVSTLKIQRTQQEDSAVYLCASSLRGVNTEAFFGQGTRLTVV.